This entry lists 6 T cell receptor beta chains sequenced from one sample in a study of blood T cell repertoires in COVID-19. The method was immunoSEQ multiplex PCR; TCRdb's version includes in-frame clones alone and lacks a portion of them. The profile shows about 220,000 clones, 88% of them singletons. Sample: PBMCs or T cells enriched from blood (not recorded which). The receptors were sampled from a woman in her 30s who had recovered from COVID-19.

V and J are TRBV10-3 and TRBJ2-3, with unresolved D. The V gene's germline CDR1 is ENHRY and CDR2 SYGVKD. The CDR3 runs to 16 residues. V was pared by 0 bases and J by 0 bases, with 10 bases between. The CDR3 sequence is CAISESWQISTDTQYF. The CDR3 nucleotides are TGTGCCATCAGTGAGTCATGGCAGATTAGCACAGATACGCAGTATTTT.

This chain links TRBV2 with TRBJ1-2; D might be TRBD1 (5 bases). The CDR3 has 15 residues. Germline CDR1 SNHLY, CDR2 FYNNEI. V was clipped by 3 bases and J by 5 bases, with 16 bases between them. CDR3 sequence reads: CASSDGTSASYGYTF. In DNA, the CDR3 is TGTGCCAGCAGTGACGGGACTTCGGCGTCTTATGGCTACACCTTC.

This chain links TRBV4-3 with TRBJ2-7, with 11 positions matching TRBD2. Germline CDR1 reads LGHNA; CDR2 reads YSLEER. Trimming removed 3 bases from V and 0 bases from J; junction bases left unmatched: 1. CDR3 length: 15 residues. CDR3 region: CASSQGLAASYEQYF. The CDR3 coding sequence is TGCGCCAGCAGCCAGGGACTAGCGGCCTCCTACGAGCAGTACTTC.

The chain combines TRBV6-1 with TRBJ1-3; 7 bases map to TRBD1. Trimming cost V 3 bases and J 3 bases; bases outside gene matches: 5. There are 15 residues in the CDR3. The germline gives CDR1 MNHNS, CDR2 SASEGT. The CDR3 is CASSDRQGGGNTIYF. Written as DNA, the CDR3 is TGTGCCAGCAGTGACCGACAGGGTGGTGGAAACACCATATATTTT.

The chain carries TRBV21-1 and TRBJ1-2. TRBV21-1 is termed a pseudogene. CDR3 length: 13 residues. The CDR3 protein is CASTPPGNYGYTF. CDR3 DNA sequence: TGTGCCAGCACCCCGCCGGGGAACTATGGCTACACCTTC.

The chain employs TRBV2 and TRBJ1-1; 9 bases fit TRBD1. The germline V gene has CDR1 SNHLY and CDR2 FYNNEI. The CDR3 covers 14 residues. Trimming cost V 6 bases and J 1 base; bases outside gene matches: 3. CDR3 sequence: CASSRQGGNTEAFF. The CDR3, as DNA: TGTGCCAGCAGCCGACAGGGGGGGAACACTGAAGCTTTCTTT.